The 12 T cell receptor beta chains reported below all come from one sample, sequenced in a study of Tregs in tolerant kidney transplant recipients. The table came from immunoSEQ multiplex PCR; TCRdb's copy has only in-frame clones and leaves some out. The sample holds tens of thousands of clones, 85% to 90% seen once. The sample in question was CD4+ T cells from blood, obtained before the transplant. Receptors were obtained from a human donor who received a combined kidney and bone marrow transplant.

The J gene is TRBJ2-3, the V gene TRBV28, with 11 bases aligning to TRBD2. CDR1 is MDHEN and CDR2 is SYDVKM in the germline V gene. The CDR3 covers 16 residues. The ends lost 6 bases at V and 2 bases at J; junction bases unmatched: 7. The CDR3 sequence: CASRGHSGRVTDTQYF. CDR3 coding DNA: TGTGCCAGCAGAGGTCATAGCGGGAGGGTCACAGATACGCAGTATTTT.

The chain recombines TRBV6-1 with TRBJ1-1, with a possible D match to TRBD1 (5 bases). Trimming removed 5 bases from V and 5 bases from J, with 18 bases in between. There are 15 residues in the CDR3. Germline V gene sequence: CDR1 MNHNS, CDR2 SASEGT. CDR3 nucleotides: TGTGCCAGCAGTAGACCTGAGGGGAGGTGGACTGAAGCTTTCTTT. This sequence encodes CASSRPEGRWTEAFF.

This clone was seen only once. The chain uses TRBV9 and TRBJ2-1; 10 bases map to TRBD2. Trimming removed 0 bases from V and 4 bases from J; junction bases left unmatched: 7. The CDR3 runs to 17 residues. Germline CDR1 SGDLS, CDR2 YYNGEE. The CDR3 sequence is CASSVATTSGSYNEQFF. For the CDR3, the DNA is TGTGCCAGCAGCGTAGCGACGACTAGCGGGTCGTACAATGAGCAGTTCTTC.

This clone appeared a few times. This chain uses TRBV28 with TRBJ2-2; 8 bases match TRBD1. Germline values: CDR1 MDHEN, CDR2 SYDVKM. V lost 3 bases, J lost 3 bases, and 12 bases stayed unmatched. The CDR3 length is 18 residues. This CDR3 reads CASSFGQGLVSDTGELFF. CDR3 nucleotide sequence: TGTGCCAGCAGTTTTGGACAGGGATTGGTTTCGGACACCGGGGAGCTGTTTTTT. The variable domain in full, completed from reference TRBV28 and TRBJ2-2, reads DVKVTQSSRYLVKRTGEKVFLECVQDMDHENMFWYRQDPGLGLRLIYFSYDVKMKEKGDIPEGYSVSREKKERFSLILESASTNQTSMYLCASSFGQGLVSDTGELFFGEGSRLTVL.

The chain has TRBV14 and TRBJ1-1; perhaps TRBD1 as D (6 bases). Trimming took off 1 base at V and 4 bases at J, with 13 bases between the two ends. The germline CDR1 and CDR2 sequences are SGHDN and FVKESK. The CDR3 has 15 residues. The chain's CDR3 is CASSQAGAGFTEAFF. CDR3 nucleotides: TGTGCCAGCAGCCAAGCAGGGGCCGGTTTCACTGAAGCTTTCTTT.

The CDR3 region is CASSLTLAEYNEQFF. DNA for the CDR3: TGTGCCAGCAGCCTGACACTAGCGGAGTACAATGAGCAGTTCTTC. The rearrangement uses TRBV5-4 and TRBJ2-1; 8 nucleotides line up with TRBD2. This CDR3 is built from 15 residues. Looked up from germline, CDR1 is SGHNT and CDR2 is YYREEE (reference sequence). Trimming took 4 bases from V and 4 from J; bases not matched to a gene: 7.

The chain links TRBV6-4 to TRBJ2-6; possibly TRBD1 for D (6 bases). The CDR3 runs to 17 residues. V lost 5 bases and J lost 4, with 18 bases in between. CDR1 and CDR2 from the germline V gene are MRHNA and SNTAGT. The CDR3 DNA sequence: TGTGCCAGCAGTCCAACAGGGTTATCGGCCGGGGCCAACGTCCTGACTTTC. Encoded protein: CASSPTGLSAGANVLTF.

The genes are TRBV15 and TRBJ1-4; D is ambiguous. CDR1 and CDR2 from the germline V gene are LNHNV and YYDKDF (reference sequence). Trimming took off 0 bases at V and 7 bases at J, with 15 bases between the two ends. CDR3 length equals 16 residues. Here the CDR3 reads CATSRDQMLGSEKLFF. The CDR3 DNA is TGTGCCACCAGCAGAGATCAAATGCTCGGGAGTGAAAAACTGTTTTTT.

J is TRBJ1-3 and V is TRBV7-2; D unresolved. V dropped 5 bases and J dropped 6 bases, with 5 bases sitting between them. Germline V CDR1 and CDR2: SGHTA, FQGNSA. This CDR3 is built from 11 residues. The CDR3 loop is CASSVLNTIYF. The CDR3 DNA reads TGTGCCAGCAGCGTCCTAAACACCATATATTTT.

This chain joins TRBV29-1 and TRBJ2-7; 10 positions match TRBD2. The J segment lost 6 bases and the V segment lost 6 bases, leaving 20 bases of the junction unmatched. This CDR3 is 17 amino acids long. Per the germline V gene, CDR1 is SQVTM and CDR2 is ANQGSEA. CDR3 amino acids: CSVMPGLARYEGSEQYF. The CDR3 bases are TGCAGCGTGATGCCGGGACTAGCGCGATATGAGGGCTCCGAGCAGTACTTC.

The chain combines TRBV27 with TRBJ2-1; tentative D call: TRBD2 (6 bases). There are 15 residues in the CDR3. Germline loops: CDR1 MNHEY, CDR2 SMNVEV (reference sequence). Trimming stripped 2 bases from V and 8 bases from J, with 16 bases between. The CDR3 coding sequence is TGTGCCAGCAGTTTAAGGGGACTGGGACCTGATGAGCAGTTCTTC. As protein: CASSLRGLGPDEQFF.

CDR3 loop: CASRVQGAGANVLTF. CDR3 DNA sequence: TGTGCCAGCAGGGTACAGGGGGCTGGGGCCAACGTCCTGACTTTC. The genes are TRBV2 and TRBJ2-6, with 8 bases fitting TRBD1. J lost 2 bases, V lost 6 bases, and 3 bases had no gene match. This CDR3 has 15 residues. Germline V gene sequence: CDR1 SNHLY, CDR2 FYNNEI.